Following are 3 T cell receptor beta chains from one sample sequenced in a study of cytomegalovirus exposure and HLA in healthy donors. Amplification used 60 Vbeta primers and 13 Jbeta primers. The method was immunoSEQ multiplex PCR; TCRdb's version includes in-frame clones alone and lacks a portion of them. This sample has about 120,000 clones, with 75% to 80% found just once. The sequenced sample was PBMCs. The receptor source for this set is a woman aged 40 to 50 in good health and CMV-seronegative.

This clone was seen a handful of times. The CDR3, as DNA: TGTGCCAGCAGCTTGTTCAGCGGACAAGAGACCCAGTACTTC. Amino acid sequence: CASSLFSGQETQYF. J is TRBJ2-5 and V is TRBV5-8, with TRBD2 as a possible D gene (5 bases). V lost 1 base, J lost 2 bases, and 9 bases lay in between. This CDR3 has 14 residues. The germline V gene has CDR1 SGHTS and CDR2 YDEGEE.

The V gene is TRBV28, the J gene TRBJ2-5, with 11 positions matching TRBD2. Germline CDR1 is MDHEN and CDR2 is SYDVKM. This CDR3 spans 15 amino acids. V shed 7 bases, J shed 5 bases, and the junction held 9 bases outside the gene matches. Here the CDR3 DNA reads TGTGCCAGCAAGATAGCGGGAGGGCCCTGGGAGACCCAGTACTTC. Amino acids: CASKIAGGPWETQYF.

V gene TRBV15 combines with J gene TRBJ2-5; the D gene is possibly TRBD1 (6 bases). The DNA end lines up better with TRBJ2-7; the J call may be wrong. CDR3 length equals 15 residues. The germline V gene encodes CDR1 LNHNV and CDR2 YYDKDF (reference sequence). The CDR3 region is CATSTGSGVVYEQYF. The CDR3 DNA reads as TGTGCCACCAGCACGGGGTCAGGGGTGGTCTACGAGCAGTACTTC.